The present T cell receptor (beta chain) was sequenced within a study of CD8 T cells in ankylosing spondylitis. TCRdb re-called the 5' RACE reads with MiXCR, one entry per CDR3 protein. This table holds 160,000 or so distinct CDR3 sequences, 9.5% to 10% found once. The CDR3 sequence is 15 residues long. Germline lookup yields CDR1 MDHEN and CDR2 SYDVKM. Germline trimming cut 5 bases from V and 3 bases from J; bases unmatched to any gene: 5. Study-wide findings and caveats: Some motif variants were previously reported in reactive arthritis synovial fluid and blood. Significantly higher representation of disease-linked clones was reported for matched ankylosing spondylitis synovial fluid.

This clonotype was seen more than once but under ten times. Its antigen remains unknown. The TCR was taken from a female donor with ankylosing spondylitis or in good health (not recorded which). The rearrangement uses TRBV28 and TRBJ2-1; 9 bases map to TRBD1. Sequencing used blood, either unsorted or a sorted T cell fraction (not recorded which). CDR3 bases: TGTGCCAGCAGTCCGGTGGGACAGGGCTACAATGAGCAGTTCTTC. It yields the protein CASSPVGQGYNEQFF.